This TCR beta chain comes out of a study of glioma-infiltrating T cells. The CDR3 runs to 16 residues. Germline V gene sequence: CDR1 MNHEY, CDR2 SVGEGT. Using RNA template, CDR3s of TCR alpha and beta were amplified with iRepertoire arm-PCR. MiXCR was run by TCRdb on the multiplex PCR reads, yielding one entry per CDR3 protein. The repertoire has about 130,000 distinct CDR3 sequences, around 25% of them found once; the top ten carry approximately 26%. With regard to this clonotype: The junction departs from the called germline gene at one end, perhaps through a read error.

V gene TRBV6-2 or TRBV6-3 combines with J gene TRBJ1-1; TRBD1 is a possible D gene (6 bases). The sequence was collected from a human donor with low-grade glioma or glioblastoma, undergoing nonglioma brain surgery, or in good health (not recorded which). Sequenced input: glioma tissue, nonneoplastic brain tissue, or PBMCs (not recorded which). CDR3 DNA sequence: TGTGCCGGCAGTTACCGTCAGGGGACGACGAACACTGAAGCTTTCTTT. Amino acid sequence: CAGSYRQGTTNTEAFF.